This TCR beta chain appears in the sequencing data of a study of OX40 agonist ivuxolimab in advanced cancers. Study-wide context: Ivuxolimab is a fully human IgG2 antibody that activates OX40 (CD134). Eligibility rules accepted prior anti-PD-1, anti-PD-L1 or anti-CTLA-4 therapy, and 30% to 40% had some.

TCRdb's copy holds only in-frame clones and misses some; the assay was immunoSEQ multiplex PCR. The sample shows some 14,000 clones, 82% of them seen only once. The CDR3 is made up of 14 amino acids. Germline-derived CDR1 and CDR2 are MNHEY and SVGAGI. Trimming pared 6 bases from V and 5 bases from J, leaving 17 bases between. The source material was CD4+ or CD8+ T cells sorted from blood, sampled in a trial of the OX40 agonist ivuxolimab. The receptor's source is an adult with an advanced solid tumor such as melanoma, head and neck, liver or kidney cancer. The gene calls are TRBV6-5 and TRBJ2-7; weak D call: TRBD2 (6 bases). DNA for the CDR3: TGTGCCAGCAGACCCCCGGGGGATGGCCACGAGCAGTACTTC. The encoded protein is CASRPPGDGHEQYF.